The rows below give T cell receptor beta chains drawn from one sample of a study of metastatic and nonmetastatic thyroid tumors. MiXCR was used by TCRdb to re-call the PCR reads. The table has approximately 42,000 clones, roughly a quarter seen once. Sequenced material: tumor tissue. Every receptor here comes from a female donor with papillary thyroid cancer or a benign thyroid nodule (not recorded which). Some clones in this sample may be carry-over from other donors' samples. Both conserved end residues are part of each CDR3. A D gene is named only where the DNA matches it firmly. Size values are once, few and many counts, or a class for expanded clones, and some rows have none.

CDR3 protein | CDR3 DNA | D gene | clone size | CDR3 length | J gene | V gene
CASSFEVSYEQYF | TGTGCCAGCAGCTTTGAGGTGTCATACGAGCAGTACTTC | NA | many | 13 | TRBJ2-7 | TRBV7-2
CASSVGGNSNQPQHF | TGTGCCAGCAGCGTCGGCGGGAATAGCAATCAGCCCCAGCATTTT | NA | few | 15 | TRBJ1-5 | TRBV28
CSASARDTAYEKLFF | TGCAGTGCTAGCGCCCGGGACACCGCCTATGAAAAACTGTTTTTT | NA | NA | 15 | TRBJ1-4 | TRBV20-1
CASSRKPEGSTNEKLFF | TGTGCCAGCAGCAGGAAACCCGAAGGCTCAACTAATGAAAAACTGTTTTTT | NA | many | 17 | TRBJ1-4 | TRBV11-3
CASRTQGRVGEQYF | TGTGCCAGCAGAACGCAGGGGAGGGTAGGCGAGCAGTACTTC | NA | few | 14 | TRBJ2-7 | TRBV2
CASSLSYRSYEQYF | TGTGCCAGCAGTTTATCCTACAGGAGTTACGAGCAGTACTTC | NA | NA | 14 | TRBJ2-7 | TRBV28
CASSKTPGQGVHEQYF | TGTGCCAGCAGTAAGACACCGGGACAGGGTGTCCACGAGCAGTACTTC | TRBD1 | few | 16 | TRBJ2-7 | TRBV6-1
CASTALWSSGNTIYF | TGTGCCAGCACCGCGTTGTGGAGCTCTGGAAACACCATATATTTT | NA | few | 15 | TRBJ1-3 | TRBV6-1
CASSYSHYEQYF | TGTGCCAGCAGTTACTCCCACTACGAGCAGTACTTC | NA | NA | 12 | TRBJ2-7 | TRBV6-6
CASSRDSLNTEAFF | TGTGCCAGCAGCCGGGACAGCCTGAACACTGAAGCTTTCTTT | TRBD1 | many | 14 | TRBJ1-1 | TRBV7-2
CASSWTGGTEAFF | TGTGCCAGCAGTTGGACAGGGGGCACTGAAGCTTTCTTT | TRBD1 | many | 13 | TRBJ1-1 | TRBV12-3/TRBV12-4
CASSRREVAGELFF | TGTGCCAGCAGTAGAAGGGAAGTGGCCGGGGAGCTGTTTTTT | NA | many | 14 | TRBJ2-2 | TRBV2
CASSLGDIYEQYF | TGTGCCAGCAGTTTGGGGGACATCTACGAGCAGTACTTC | NA | NA | 13 | TRBJ2-7 | TRBV12-3/TRBV12-4
CATSRDRGWSEKLFF | TGTGCCACCAGCAGAGACAGGGGTTGGAGTGAAAAACTGTTTTTT | NA | many | 15 | TRBJ1-4 | TRBV15
CASSADRTSPLHF | TGTGCCAGCTCAGCGGACAGGACGTCACCCCTCCACTTT | TRBD1 | NA | 13 | TRBJ1-6 | TRBV18
CASSSEVGGGRYF | TGTGCCAGCAGCTCGGAGGTGGGGGGAGGGAGGTACTTC | TRBD2 | many | 13 | TRBJ2-7 | TRBV5-4
CASSGQGASYEQYF | TGTGCCAGCAGTGGACAGGGGGCTTCCTACGAGCAGTACTTC | TRBD1 | medium-sized | 14 | TRBJ2-7 | TRBV2
CASSYPGQPGNQPQHF | TGTGCCAGCAGTTACCCCGGACAGCCCGGCAATCAGCCCCAGCATTTT | NA | many | 16 | TRBJ1-5 | TRBV6-5
CASSPRTGSGELFF | TGTGCCAGCAGTCCCAGGACGGGGTCCGGGGAGCTGTTTTTT | NA | few | 14 | TRBJ2-2 | TRBV12-3/TRBV12-4
CASSSRTGVGYTF | TGCGCCAGCAGCTCCCGGACAGGGGTAGGCTACACCTTC | TRBD1 | NA | 13 | TRBJ1-2 | TRBV5-1
CASTQGVDTIYF | TGTGCCAGCACCCAGGGGGTGGACACCATATATTTT | TRBD1 | NA | 12 | TRBJ1-3 | TRBV28
CASSDKNTGELFF | TGTGCCAGCAGTGACAAAAACACCGGGGAGCTGTTTTTT | NA | few | 13 | TRBJ2-2 | TRBV6-4
CASSPGQGAQPQHF | TGTGCCAGCAGCCCAGGACAGGGGGCACAGCCCCAGCATTTT | TRBD1 | few | 14 | TRBJ1-5 | TRBV6-1
CASSPTALGDTQYF | TGTGCCAGCAGCCCCACCGCCCTCGGGGATACGCAGTATTTT | NA | many | 14 | TRBJ2-3 | TRBV9
CASSIGLADYEHYF | TGTGCCAGTAGTATCGGACTAGCGGACTACGAGCATTACTTC | TRBD2 | NA | 14 | TRBJ2-7 | TRBV19
CAWSGSRSSNYGYTF | TGTGCCTGGAGTGGATCAAGGAGTTCTAACTATGGCTACACCTTC | NA | NA | 15 | TRBJ1-2 | TRBV30
CSARDGNANNEQFF | TGCAGTGCTAGAGATGGTAATGCGAACAATGAGCAGTTCTTC | NA | many | 14 | TRBJ2-1 | TRBV20-1
CASSLGNNEQFF | TGCGCCAGCAGCTTAGGGAACAATGAGCAGTTCTTC | NA | NA | 12 | TRBJ2-1 | TRBV5-1
CASAPGQGNFAYEQYF | TGTGCCAGCGCCCCGGGACAGGGGAATTTCGCGTACGAGCAGTACTTC | TRBD1 | NA | 16 | TRBJ2-7 | TRBV18
CASSDNLSYPEQFF | TGTGCCAGCAGTGATAACCTCAGTTACCCTGAGCAGTTCTTC | NA | few | 14 | TRBJ2-1 | TRBV6-1
CASSYVDTEAFF | TGTGCCAGCAGTTACGTGGACACTGAAGCTTTCTTT | NA | medium-sized | 12 | TRBJ1-1 | TRBV6-5
CATKGGQGGNSPLHF | TGTGCCACGAAGGGGGGACAGGGGGGCAATTCACCCCTCCACTTT | TRBD1 | once | 15 | TRBJ1-6 | TRBV19
CSATLDGRVEQYF | TGCAGTGCCACCCTGGACGGGAGAGTCGAGCAGTACTTC | NA | few | 13 | TRBJ2-7 | TRBV20-1
CASSLITGREPQHF | TGTGCCAGCAGCCTAATAACAGGGCGGGAGCCCCAGCATTTT | NA | NA | 14 | TRBJ1-5 | TRBV14
CASSPRDRAIGNQPQHF | TGTGCCAGCTCACCCCGGGACAGGGCAATCGGCAATCAGCCCCAGCATTTT | TRBD1 | many | 17 | TRBJ1-5 | TRBV18
CATQSRGYSYNEQFF | TGTGCCACCCAGTCCCGGGGTTATAGCTACAATGAGCAGTTCTTC | NA | many | 15 | TRBJ2-1 | TRBV19
CASSLNYGNEQFF | TGCGCCAGCAGCTTGAACTACGGGAATGAGCAGTTCTTC | NA | NA | 13 | TRBJ2-1 | TRBV5-1
CASRPQGGAEAFF | TGTGCCAGCAGACCTCAGGGGGGGGCTGAAGCTTTCTTT | TRBD1 | many | 13 | TRBJ1-1 | TRBV6-1
CASSQGPGLAEYNEQFF | TGCGCCAGCAGCCAGGGGCCCGGACTAGCGGAATACAATGAGCAGTTCTTC | TRBD2 | NA | 17 | TRBJ2-1 | TRBV4-1
CASSPYPVTEAFF | TGTGCCAGCAGCCCCTACCCCGTCACTGAAGCTTTCTTT | NA | NA | 13 | TRBJ1-1 | TRBV11-2
CATSIEWADGTGVGGYTF | TGTGCCACCAGCATAGAGTGGGCTGACGGGACAGGGGTAGGTGGCTACACCTTC | TRBD1 | NA | 18 | TRBJ1-2 | TRBV15
CSARGENTEAFF | TGCAGTGCTAGAGGGGAGAACACTGAAGCTTTCTTT | NA | few | 12 | TRBJ1-1 | TRBV20-1
CSAIGVSNQPQHF | TGCAGTGCCATAGGGGTCAGCAATCAGCCCCAGCATTTT | NA | NA | 13 | TRBJ1-5 | TRBV20-1
CASNKGAGQPAYEQYF | TGTGCCAGCAATAAAGGAGCGGGACAGCCGGCCTACGAGCAGTACTTC | NA | few | 16 | TRBJ2-7 | TRBV6-1
CASRRIDRGRRGELFF | TGTGCCAGCAGGCGGATCGACAGGGGACGACGCGGGGAGCTGTTTTTT | TRBD1 | NA | 16 | TRBJ2-2 | TRBV6-1
CASIQSGRYNSPLHF | TGTGCCAGCATCCAATCGGGTCGTTATAATTCACCCCTCCACTTT | NA | medium-sized | 15 | TRBJ1-6 | TRBV27
CASSLAGPGHINTEAFF | TGTGCCAGCAGCTTAGCGGGACCAGGACACATAAACACTGAAGCTTTCTTT | NA | many | 17 | TRBJ1-1 | TRBV11-1
CASRSRDSDYEQYF | TGTGCCAGCAGGTCCCGGGACAGCGACTACGAGCAGTACTTC | TRBD1 | few | 14 | TRBJ2-7 | TRBV6-1
CASTQWGGQGHGELFF | TGTGCCAGCACTCAATGGGGAGGGCAGGGTCACGGGGAGCTGTTTTTT | TRBD2 | many | 16 | TRBJ2-2 | TRBV6-1
CASSAAGGYTDTQYF | TGTGCCAGCAGTGCGGCGGGAGGGTACACAGATACGCAGTATTTT | TRBD2 | many | 15 | TRBJ2-3 | TRBV9
CASGREDRANYGYTF | TGCGCCAGCGGGAGAGAGGACAGGGCCAACTATGGCTACACCTTC | TRBD1 | many | 15 | TRBJ1-2 | TRBV4-3
CASSQEGTGYGYTF | TGCGCCAGCAGCCAAGAAGGGACAGGCTATGGCTACACCTTC | TRBD1 | once | 14 | TRBJ1-2 | TRBV4-1
CASSFGVEGYTF | TGTGCCAGCAGTTTCGGGGTAGAGGGCTACACCTTC | NA | many | 12 | TRBJ1-2 | TRBV28
CASSLRGPYEQYF | TGTGCCAGCAGCTTGCGGGGGCCCTACGAGCAGTACTTC | NA | NA | 13 | TRBJ2-7 | TRBV7-9
CASSPTLGMGQPQHF | TGTGCCAGCAGCCCTACTTTAGGGATGGGGCAGCCCCAGCATTTT | NA | many | 15 | TRBJ1-5 | TRBV6-1